This T cell receptor (beta chain) came from a study of blood T cell repertoires in COVID-19. Study-wide background: The origin of the acute and convalescent COVID-19 samples was the United States, Italy and Spain. Sources were T cells, B-cell-depleted T cells, or PBMCs; the material itself was cDNA or gDNA.

The J segment lost 8 bases and the V segment lost 4 bases, leaving 13 bases of the junction unmatched. Germline CDR1 SEHNR, CDR2 FQNEAQ (reference sequence). This CDR3 is built from 17 residues. In the original analysis: Amplification with reference gene primers provided the estimates of nucleated cell counts. Measured with immunoSEQ multiplex PCR; TCRdb has only the in-frame clones, and not every one. V and J calls and clone size come straight from that table; D and trimming were deduced from the DNA. The data hold around 300,000 clones, with roughly 84% observed a single time. Sequencing used peripheral blood. The receptor was isolated from a man aged 50 to 59 with active or convalescent COVID-19. This sequence joins TRBV7-9 and TRBJ2-1, with 11 bases that match TRBD2. The CDR3 DNA follows: TGTGCCAGCAGCTCCCCCACATCTAGCGGGGGGTTCGATGAGCAGTTCTTC. This translates into CASSSPTSSGGFDEQFF. Full variable domain (rest looked up from reference TRBV7-9 and TRBJ2-1): DTGVSQNPRHKITKRGQNVTFRCDPISEHNRLYWYRQTLGQGPEFLTYFQNEAQLEKSRLLSDRFSAERPKGSFSTLEIQRTEQGDSAMYLCASSSPTSSGGFDEQFFGPGTRLTVL.